This T cell receptor (beta chain) was captured in a study of tumor and adjacent non-tumor tissue in lung cancer. Notes on the study in general: Shorter survival was associated with higher TCR diversity in tumors.

V was pared by 3 bases and J by 8 bases, with 11 bases between. The V gene's germline CDR1 is MNHEY and CDR2 SVGAGI. The CDR3 extends over 13 amino acids. The library came from three nested PCR rounds adapted from ARM-PCR protocols. TCRdb fed the multiplex PCR reads into MiXCR, producing one record per CDR3 protein. The sample holds approximately 75,000 distinct CDR3 sequences, under 80% seen once. As to this clonotype: Its cognate antigen is unknown.

No cell sorting was done before RNA was extracted from the tissue. V usage is TRBV6-5 and J usage is TRBJ2-1, with D possibly being TRBD1 or TRBD2 (5 bases each). The sample comprised lung tumor tissue. This clonotype was obtained from a woman in her forties or fifties with non-small cell lung cancer. CDR3: CASSYNRDHEQFF. In nucleotides, the CDR3 is TGTGCCAGCAGTTATAATAGGGACCATGAGCAGTTCTTC.